This T cell receptor beta chain was captured by sequencing in a study of cytomegalovirus exposure and HLA in healthy donors. Study observations and caveats: The Asian-associated ancestry cluster reportedly had fewer N-insertions than the 666-donor mean in a later analysis. TCR beta V- and J-gene trimming was later associated with a missense DCLRE1C variant. From TCR beta sequences, most subjects' HLA-A and HLA-B alleles were reportedly predicted accurately. Earlier results showed most TCR beta V segments being productive about 87% or about 30% of the time.

As for this clone: Its specificity is not known.

V dropped 6 bases and J dropped 12; count of bases not matched to a gene: 12. This CDR3 is 13 amino acids long. Germline V gene data show CDR1 as SQVTM and CDR2 as ANQGSEA. Primers: 60 Vbeta forward and 13 Jbeta reverse. Repertoires were generated with immunoSEQ multiplex PCR, while TCRdb's copy carries only in-frame clones and drops some. Counted here are 180,000 or so clones, 70% to 80% occurring once; the ten biggest clones make up around 3%. This TCR was recovered from a male donor in good health and CMV-seronegative. The rearrangement joins TRBV29-1 to TRBJ2-1; 9 positions agree with TRBD1. Sequenced material: PBMCs. This CDR3 is CSVLEGTGIWQFF. The CDR3 DNA is TGCAGCGTATTGGAGGGGACAGGGATATGGCAGTTCTTC.